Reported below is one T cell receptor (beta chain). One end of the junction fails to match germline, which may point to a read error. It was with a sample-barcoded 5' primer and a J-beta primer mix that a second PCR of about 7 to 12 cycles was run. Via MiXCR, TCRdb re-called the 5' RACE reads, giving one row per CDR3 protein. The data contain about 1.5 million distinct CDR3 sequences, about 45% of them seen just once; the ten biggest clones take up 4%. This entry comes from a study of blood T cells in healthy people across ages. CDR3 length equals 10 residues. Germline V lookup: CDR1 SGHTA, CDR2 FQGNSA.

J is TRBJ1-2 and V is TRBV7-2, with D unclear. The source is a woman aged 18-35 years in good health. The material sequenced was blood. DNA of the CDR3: TGTGCCAGCAGCTCGTATGGCTGCACCTTC. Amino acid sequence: CASSSYGCTF.